This T cell receptor (beta chain) came from a study of type 1 regulatory T cells. The wider study: T-allo10 is a Tr1-enriched, alloantigen-specific CD4 T cell product made in vitro.

This clonotype was detected ten times or more. As yet, its antigen is unknown. CDR3 length: 12 residues. Germline V gene data show CDR1 as SQVTM and CDR2 as ANQGSEA. V shed 6 bases and J 3 bases; nucleotides not matched to a gene: 1. General study findings and limits: Compared with non-type 1 regulatory T cells, type 1 regulatory T cells showed a more restricted TCR repertoire.

TCRdb independently ran MiXCR on the reads; one entry per CDR3 protein. The sample includes tens of thousands of distinct CDR3 sequences, less than 25% of them seen just once. The clonotype comes from a human donor in good health. The V and J genes are TRBV29-1 and TRBJ2-3; 9 bases agree with TRBD1. The specimen was cultured type 1 regulatory T (Tr1) cells, either the whole culture or a sorted fraction (not recorded which). The CDR3 spells CSVGQGTDTQYF. CDR3 DNA: TGCAGCGTAGGACAGGGGACAGATACGCAGTATTTT.